This TCR beta chain was captured in a study of shared clonotypes between healthy human individuals (TCRdb year 2020). With respect to the entire study: The cohort comprised two women and a few men aged 18 to 49 years. Leukapheresis yielded between about 0.8 and 9.5 billion PBMCs per donor. For each donor, CD4 naive and CD4 memory were each run on three plates, CD8 naive on two plates, and CD8 memory on one plate. Libraries were prepared and TCR repertoires were sequenced by different laboratories using diverse techniques, in order to increase sequencing depth and limit assay-specific biases. To estimate repertoire size and how much clonotypes are shared between individuals, the study performed deep sequencing of blood TCR repertoires from roughly five healthy adults.

CDR1 and CDR2 (SGHTA, FQGNSA) derive from the germline V gene. Clipping removes 7 bases from V and 4 bases from J, with 8 as the unmatched junction base count. Its CDR3 holds 16 amino acids, cysteine through phenylalanine. The sequence is cut down to CDR3 DNA, 48 bases in frame from base 1. Using the deep immunoSEQ assay, multiplex PCR amplified TCR CDR3 regions from genomic DNA. Extracted genomic DNA from each cell subset was distributed evenly across all wells of several immunoSEQ 96-well plates, and each plate was treated as a replicate. For sorted subsets, each replicate PCR was loaded with about 0.2 ug genomic DNA, equivalent to 30,000 or so T cell genomes. The purified libraries were quantified using a Qubit 3.0 fluorometer, sized with a Bioanalyzer 2100, and then quantified again using the KAPA Library Quantification kit. Every immunoSEQ 96-well plate was sequenced on a separate single-read 150-cycle Illumina NextSeq 550 flow cell. From the authors' description of their analysis: Because only junctional sequences without quality scores were contained in the immunoSEQ output, filtering matching that applied to full-length reads could not be performed. To assign V/J genes and CDR3, sequences were annotated using PyIR, a Python wrapper for IgBLAST v1.9, with IMGT germline references. Reads with weak V/J assignments (E-value above 1e-6), missing CDR3, stop codons, out-of-frame junctions, or ambiguous translated residues were removed. A V3J clonotype was defined by an identical inferred V gene, J gene, and CDR3 amino acid sequence. Percentage overlap between repertoires was calculated by dividing the number of shared unique clonotypes by the size of the smaller repertoire. Three approaches were used to assess repertoire richness: RTK rarefaction, the Chao1 estimator, and Recon v2.1 estimates of unobserved clonotypes. OLGA was used to compute generation probabilities for all TCRbeta clonotypes that the gDNA method yielded from a few donors. TCRdb retrieved this table from immuneACCESS and kept in-frame rearrangements only. Not all clones are present; in checked studies, unresolved V genes account for under half, and no reason is known for the remainder. From that table come the V and J calls and clone size; the DNA was used to work out D and trimming. Recorded for this sample are 2 million to 2.5 million clones; approximately 95% of them occurred a single time. Under 0.45% of the sample is held by the ten biggest clonotypes.

Donors were healthy HIV-negative adults with no recently reported acute infections or vaccinations. Only Caucasian adults living in Nashville, Tennessee, USA were represented among the donors. CD4+ T cells were enriched by magnetic negative selection, after which naive cells were positively selected on CD45RA and the negative fraction was taken as the memory subset. Blood was collected by leukapheresis, and PBMCs were isolated by Ficoll-Histopaque density gradient centrifugation and then cryopreserved in liquid nitrogen vapor phase. Analytical flow cytometry was used to check the purity and quantity of each magnetically sorted T cell population. From each sorted fraction, genomic DNA was isolated and quantified by UV absorbance on a Nanodrop 2000c. Remarks on this clone: Its antigen specificity is not known. The record has no base qualities; no much larger clone is one base away.

Broader findings and caveats from the paper: Pairwise subsampling led to the expectation that sequencing depth would affect the degree of clonotype sharing among donors. Rarefaction of sorted-subset datasets indicated incomplete sequencing despite the large sequencing depth. The genetic and exposure-history diversity represented was limited by the small number of donors. Sampling was restricted to blood, and TCR repertoires in tissue are likely to differ from TCR repertoires in blood. When several donors were compared, the shared fraction of clonotypes was about 5.4% for naive CD4, 3.5% for naive CD8, 2.3% for memory CD4, and 0.3% to 0.5% for memory CD8. Larger estimated clonotype richness was generally found for naive subsets than for memory subsets. Clonotypes shared by all four sorted-subset donors showed higher generation probabilities than non-shared clonotypes.

Material: naive CD4+ T cells from PBMCs. This sample's cell subset or site label indicates: CD45RA+ positively selected. Recombination connected TRBV7-2 to TRBJ2-3; the junction holds 13 bases that match TRBD2. The sequence derives from a man younger than 30 in good health. Some clones in this sample may be carry-over from other donors' samples. CDR3 region: CASTIGLAGAADTQYF. The nucleotides read TGTGCCAGCACCATAGGACTAGCGGGAGCAGCAGATACGCAGTATTTT.